This TCR beta chain was found in a study of Graves' ophthalmopathy and Graves' hyperthyroidism. At the level of the study: Stable hyperthyroid donors showed no ophthalmopathy during 18 months follow-up. General study points: Blood also held most thyroid clonotypes expanded above 0.001 frequency. Sensitivity of roughly 71% and specificity of roughly 78% were achieved by the model that predicted ophthalmopathy progression.

A remark on this clonotype: The antigen is not known.

Orbital computed tomography and thyroid ultrasound, along with TRAb, serum thyroxine and clinical symptoms, underpinned diagnosis. RNA transcripts were the source from which TCR beta CDR3 regions were amplified. Following a first-round RT-PCR that used HTBI primers, a second-round multiplex PCR was carried out. TCRdb re-called the multiplex PCR reads through MiXCR, storing one row per CDR3 protein. The repertoire holds 900,000 to 1,200,000 distinct CDR3 sequences, with about 36% as singletons. The origin of this receptor is an adult man with Graves' hyperthyroidism. Sample: peripheral blood or thyroid tissue (not recorded which).

CDR3 DNA: TGTGCCAGCAGCTTAGATGGAGGGTTCAATGAAAAACTGTTTTTT. Its protein is CASSLDGGFNEKLFF. The chain links TRBV7-9 to TRBJ1-4; D gene uncertain. Germline assignment: CDR1 SEHNR and CDR2 FQNEAQ (reference sequence). V shed 1 base and J shed 5 bases, with 11 bases lying between them. The CDR3 is 15 residues long.